This T cell receptor beta chain derives from a study of T cell responses to AZD1222 COVID-19 vaccine. The study, taken as a whole, reports: Reportedly, nearly half of unique spike TCRs recognized epitopes outside B.1.351/B.1.1.7 mutations. Spike regions recognized by vaccine-associated CD4 TCRs spanned the protein, led by 160-218 and 743-854.

Sequenced by immunoSEQ multiplex PCR; TCRdb stores in-frame clones only, minus some. Of fewer than 150,000 clones listed, 88% were seen once; the top ten hold roughly 6.1%. This clone was found once. Antigen specificity is unknown. The CDR3 totals 15 residues. Germline V lookup: CDR1 KGHSH, CDR2 LQKENI. Trimming took off 2 bases at V and 4 bases at J, with 12 bases between the two ends. This receptor was identified in an adult who received the AZD1222 COVID-19 vaccine. The starting material was peripheral blood, obtained 28 days after the second AZD1222 dose. The chain uses TRBV18 and TRBJ2-1, with D perhaps matching TRBD1 or TRBD2 (6 bases each). The CDR3 loop is CASSPRGDVYNEQFF. CDR3 DNA: TGTGCCAGCTCACCAAGGGGGGATGTGTACAATGAGCAGTTCTTC.